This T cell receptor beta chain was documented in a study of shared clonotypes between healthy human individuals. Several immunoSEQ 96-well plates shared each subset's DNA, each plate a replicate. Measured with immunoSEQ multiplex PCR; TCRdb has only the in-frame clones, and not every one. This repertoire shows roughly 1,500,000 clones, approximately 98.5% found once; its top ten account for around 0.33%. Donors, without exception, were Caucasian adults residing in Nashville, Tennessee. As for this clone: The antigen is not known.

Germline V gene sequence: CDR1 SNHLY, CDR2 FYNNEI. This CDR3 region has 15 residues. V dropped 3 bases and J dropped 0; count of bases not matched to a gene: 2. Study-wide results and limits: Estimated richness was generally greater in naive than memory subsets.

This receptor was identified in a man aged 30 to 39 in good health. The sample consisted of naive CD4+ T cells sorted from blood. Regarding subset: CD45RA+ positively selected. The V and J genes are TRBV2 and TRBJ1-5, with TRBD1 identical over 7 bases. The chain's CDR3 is CASSDRGDSNQPQHF. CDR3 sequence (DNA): TGTGCCAGCAGTGACAGGGGGGATAGCAATCAGCCCCAGCATTTT.